The 28 T cell receptor beta chains listed next were all sequenced from one sample in a study of blood T cells in healthy people across ages. A second PCR, run for roughly 7 to 11 cycles, used a sample-barcoded 5' primer plus a J-beta primer mix. MiXCR, run by TCRdb on the 5' RACE reads, gives a single entry per CDR3 protein. The sample consists of some 1.4 million distinct CDR3 sequences, roughly 40% of them appearing once. What was sequenced was blood. These receptors were taken from a woman aged 18-29 years in good health.

In this sample, this clonotype turned up a few times. This chain links TRBV2 with TRBJ2-1; a weak D match, TRBD2 (5 bases). The CDR3 is 17 amino acids. In germline, CDR1 is SNHLY, CDR2 FYNNEI. V gave up 1 base and J gave up 4 bases, with 17 bases separating them. The CDR3 protein is CASSEGFKRIGYNEQFF. CDR3 DNA sequence: TGTGCCAGCAGTGAAGGTTTTAAGCGGATCGGATACAATGAGCAGTTCTTC.

This clonotype was detected ten times or more. The chain joins TRBV4-2 to TRBJ2-5; D ambiguous. The CDR3 runs 14 residues. Trimming pared 1 base from V and 2 bases from J, leaving 8 bases between. Per the germline V gene, CDR1 is LGHNA and CDR2 is YNFKEQ. DNA of the CDR3: TGTGCCAGCAGCCAAGTCGGCACTCAAGAGACCCAGTACTTC. Translated: CASSQVGTQETQYF.

The chain joins TRBV6-5 to TRBJ2-4; D gene uncertain. The DNA end favors TRBJ2-7, so the J call may be wrong. Germline V gene data show CDR1 as MNHEY and CDR2 as SVGAGI. The CDR3 sequence is 13 residues long. Written as DNA, the CDR3 is TGTGCCAGCAGTTACGACCCGGGCTACGAGCAGTACTTC. Encoded protein: CASSYDPGYEQYF.

The chain combines TRBV6-6 with TRBJ2-7, with D possibly matching TRBD1 (6 bases). Trimming stripped 1 base from V and 5 bases from J, with 18 bases between. The CDR3 spans 16 residues. The V gene's germline CDR1 is MNHNY and CDR2 SVGAGI (reference sequence). CDR3 region: CASSYWVGAGAHEQYF. In DNA, the CDR3 is TGTGCCAGCAGTTACTGGGTGGGGGCAGGGGCCCACGAGCAGTACTTC.

The rearrangement joins TRBV29-1 to TRBJ2-2, with a tentative D call TRBD2 (5 bases). The CDR3 has 13 amino acids. Germline CDR1 is SQVTM and CDR2 is ANQGSEA. The CDR3 nucleotides are TGCAGTTCCCTTTCGGGGAGCACCGGGGAGCTGTTTTTT. Translation: CSSLSGSTGELFF.

This clonotype appeared many times. J is TRBJ2-4 and V is TRBV29-1; D might be TRBD2 (5 bases). CDR3 length: 12 amino acids. Germline CDR1 SQVTM, CDR2 ANQGSEA. CDR3 protein: CSASSGENIQYF. The CDR3 coding sequence is TGCAGTGCCTCCAGCGGAGAAAACATTCAGTACTTC.

This clonotype was seen only a few times. The chain is built from TRBV6-5 and TRBJ2-3; TRBD2 aligns across 7 bases. After removal of 6 bases from V and 8 bases from J, the junction contained 2 bases not matched to a gene. The CDR3 length is 11 residues. Per the germline V gene, CDR1 is MNHEY and CDR2 is SVGAGI. The CDR3 DNA sequence: TGTGCCAGCAGGGGGAGGGGTACGCAGTATTTT. As protein: CASRGRGTQYF.

Only a few counts were recorded for this clonotype. One end of the junction does not line up with germline, which may come from a read error. CDR3 protein: CASSNGQGSYNEQFF. The CDR3, as DNA: TGTGCTAGCAGCAACGGACAGGGGTCCTACAATGAGCAGTTCTTC. The chain uses TRBV7-7 and TRBJ2-1; the match to TRBD1 covers 9 bases. In germline, CDR1 is SSHAT, CDR2 FNYEAQ (reference sequence). The CDR3 loop spans 15 amino acids. The whole variable domain, remainder taken from reference TRBV7-7 and TRBJ2-1, is GAGVSQSPRYKVTKRGQDVTLRCDPISSHATLYWYQQALGQGPEFLTYFNYEAQPDKSGLPSDRFSAERPEGSISTLTIQRTEQRDSAMYRCASSNGQGSYNEQFFGPGTRLTVL.

The rearrangement links TRBV7-2 to TRBJ2-3, with 11 bases lining up with TRBD2. The germline V gene has CDR1 SGHTA and CDR2 FQGNSA. The CDR3 has 19 residues. The V gene end was trimmed by 3 bases and the J gene end by 2 bases; junction bases not matched to a gene: 13. The CDR3 protein is CASSFTPFSGGAITDTQYF. CDR3 coding DNA: TGTGCCAGCAGCTTTACCCCCTTTAGCGGGGGGGCAATCACAGATACGCAGTATTTT.

The chain is built from TRBV3-1 and TRBJ2-1; TRBD2 aligns across 10 bases. The closer fit of TRBJ2-7 to the DNA end suggests the J call may be wrong. The CDR3 is 15 residues long. Germline CDR1 LGHDT, CDR2 YNNKEL (reference sequence). CDR3 sequence: CASSRTAGGRAEQYF. DNA for the CDR3: TGTGCCAGCAGCCGGACAGCGGGAGGGCGGGCTGAGCAGTACTTC.

The sample holds a few counts of this clonotype. The chain couples TRBV12-5 to TRBJ2-1, with 8 positions matching TRBD1. Per the germline V gene, CDR1 is LGHNT and CDR2 is FRNRAP. The V and J ends lost 7 bases and 4 bases, in that order; junction bases with no gene match: 9. The CDR3 spans 15 residues. DNA for the CDR3: TGTGCTAGTGAAAGGACAGGGACGGGATACAATGAGCAGTTCTTC. Amino acids: CASERTGTGYNEQFF. The full variable domain, with the rest looked up from reference TRBV12-5 and TRBJ2-1, is DARVTQTPRHKVTEMGQEVTMRCQPILGHNTVFWYRQTMMQGLELLAYFRNRAPLDDSGMPKDRFSAEMPDATLATLKIQPSEPRDSAVYFCASERTGTGYNEQFFGPGTRLTVL.

The V gene is TRBV5-6, the J gene TRBJ2-1, with 7 bases aligning to TRBD1. The ends lost 6 bases at V and 0 bases at J; junction bases unmatched: 6. Germline lookup yields CDR1 SGHDT and CDR2 YYEEEE. The CDR3 extends over 15 amino acids. The CDR3 region is CASTPGQSSYNEQFF. The CDR3 DNA follows: TGTGCCAGCACCCCGGGACAGAGCTCCTACAATGAGCAGTTCTTC.

The chain joins TRBV25-1 to TRBJ2-3; TRBD1 matches 7 bases. The V segment lost 6 bases and the J segment 4 bases; nucleotides outside the gene matches: 16. This CDR3 is 17 amino acids long. Germline loops: CDR1 MGHDK, CDR2 SYGVNS. DNA for the CDR3: TGTGCCAGCAGAAATAGACAGGGCTCCTCCGGGGCAGATACGCAGTATTTT. Protein sequence: CASRNRQGSSGADTQYF.

V is TRBV7-2 and J is TRBJ2-7; 9 bases agree with TRBD1. J lost 7 bases, V lost 9 bases, and 16 bases had no gene match. Germline V gene sequence: CDR1 SGHTA, CDR2 FQGNSA. This CDR3 contains 15 residues. As DNA, the CDR3 is TGTGCCAGTAGCCAGGGACAGGGCCGATACAATGAGCAGTACTTC. Its protein is CASSQGQGRYNEQYF. Variable domain in full (rest from reference TRBV7-2 and TRBJ2-7): GAGVSQSPSNKVTEKGKDVELRCDPISGHTALYWYRQSLGQGLEFLIYFQGNSAPDKSGLPSDRFSAERTGGSVSTLTIQRTQQEDSAVYLCASSQGQGRYNEQYFGPGTRLTVT.

This chain links TRBV7-2 with TRBJ2-5; 8 nucleotides agree with TRBD2. With the DNA end fitting TRBJ2-7 better, the J assignment may be wrong. This CDR3 region has 13 residues. Germline V gives CDR1 SGHTA, CDR2 FQGNSA. CDR3 loop: CASSLDGGDEQYF. CDR3 DNA sequence: TGTGCCAGCAGCTTAGACGGGGGGGACGAGCAGTACTTC.

The rearrangement joins TRBV5-1 to TRBJ1-1; D is perhaps TRBD1 (5 bases). The V gene's germline CDR1 is SGHRS and CDR2 YFSETQ. The CDR3 runs 15 residues. V was clipped by 0 bases and J by 1 base, with 10 bases between them. The DNA of the CDR3 is TGCGCCAGCAGCTTGGCCTGGGGCCCGAACACTGAAGCTTTCTTT. Its protein product is CASSLAWGPNTEAFF.

The J gene is TRBJ2-1, the V gene TRBV15, with D maybe TRBD2 (6 bases). V gave up 4 bases and J gave up 2 bases, with 18 bases separating them. This CDR3 comprises 17 residues. Germline V gene lookup returns CDR1 LNHNV and CDR2 YYDKDF (reference sequence). CDR3 amino acids: CATSTTSLAGPYNEQFF. As DNA, the CDR3 is TGTGCCACCAGCACCACCTCCCTGGCGGGGCCCTACAATGAGCAGTTCTTC.

The chain recombines TRBV20-1 with TRBJ1-6; TRBD1 agrees at 9 bases. This CDR3 has 17 residues. The V gene's germline CDR1 is DFQATT and CDR2 SNEGSKA (reference sequence). V shed 5 bases, J shed 6 bases, and the junction held 14 bases outside the gene matches. The CDR3 sequence is CSAQTPSDRGFNSPLHF. CDR3 nucleotide sequence: TGCAGTGCTCAAACCCCATCGGACAGGGGTTTTAATTCACCCCTCCACTTT.

The chain links TRBV28 to TRBJ2-3; 7 positions match TRBD2. The germline CDR1 and CDR2 sequences are MDHEN and SYDVKM. The CDR3 is 14 amino acids. V was clipped by 3 bases and J by 6 bases; unmatched bases: 6. The CDR3 loop is CASSLFGGRDTQYF. The DNA of the CDR3 is TGTGCCAGCAGTTTGTTCGGGGGGAGGGATACGCAGTATTTT.

This clonotype was counted between two and nine times. The chain joins TRBV7-2 to TRBJ2-1; 11 positions match TRBD2. Germline V gives CDR1 SGHTA, CDR2 FQGNSA. Trimming took 4 bases from V and 9 from J; bases not matched to a gene: 8. This CDR3 comprises 15 residues. For the CDR3, the DNA is TGTGCCAGCAGCTCCAGACTAGCGGGACAGGGTGAGCAGTTCTTC. It yields the protein CASSSRLAGQGEQFF. Combining the CDR3 with reference TRBV7-2 and TRBJ2-1 gives the whole variable domain GAGVSQSPSNKVTEKGKDVELRCDPISGHTALYWYRQSLGQGLEFLIYFQGNSAPDKSGLPSDRFSAERTGGSVSTLTIQRTQQEDSAVYLCASSSRLAGQGEQFFGPGTRLTVL.

This chain joins TRBV4-2 and TRBJ1-3; D call uncertain. This CDR3 has 13 residues. Germline values: CDR1 LGHNA, CDR2 YNFKEQ. V was pared by 1 base and J by 8 bases, with 9 bases between. The DNA for the CDR3 is TGTGCCAGCAGCCAAGTGAGTGCGGACACCATATATTTT. Residues: CASSQVSADTIYF.

This clonotype occurred a few times. The chain couples TRBV9 to TRBJ2-3; D gene ambiguous. Trimming removed 4 bases at V and 0 bases at J, with 12 bases between. The germline V gene encodes CDR1 SGDLS and CDR2 YYNGEE. This CDR3 has 15 residues. CDR3 bases: TGTGCCAGCAGCCCCCGGTTTCCGAGCACAGATACGCAGTATTTT. Encoded protein: CASSPRFPSTDTQYF.

As to this clonotype: This could be a read error, since a much larger clone is one nucleotide away. This chain uses TRBV27 with TRBJ2-1; 8 positions match TRBD2. CDR3 length: 14 amino acids. From germline, CDR1 is MNHEY and CDR2 SMNVEV (reference sequence). Germline trimming cut 6 bases from V and 2 bases from J; bases unmatched to any gene: 3. The CDR3 DNA reads as TGTGCCAGCAGCATACTAGCGGCCTACAATGAGCAGTTCTTC. Amino acids: CASSILAAYNEQFF.

This clonotype was seen only a few times. This chain joins TRBV5-6 and TRBJ1-2; TRBD1 matches 8 bases. CDR1 and CDR2 (germline): SGHDT, YYEEEE. J gave up 6 bases and V 4 bases, and 14 bases lay outside the gene matches. This CDR3 has 16 residues. CDR3 protein: CASSVLDRGPSDGYTF. The CDR3 nucleotides are TGTGCCAGCAGCGTCCTCGACAGGGGACCATCAGATGGCTACACCTTC.

V and J are TRBV9 and TRBJ1-4; D remains unclear. The CDR3 totals 15 residues. Germline loops: CDR1 SGDLS, CDR2 YYNGEE. Trimming stripped 0 bases from V and 3 bases from J, with 9 bases between. For the CDR3, the DNA is TGTGCCAGCAGCGTAGCTGGTCAGTCTAATGAAAAACTGTTTTTT. Amino acids: CASSVAGQSNEKLFF.

The table lists this clonotype with a few counts. The chain employs TRBV18 and TRBJ2-1; weak D call: TRBD2 (7 bases). Deletions cut 0 bases from V and 2 bases from J, with 11 bases between. CDR1 KGHSH and CDR2 LQKENI come from the germline V gene. The CDR3 sequence is 16 residues long. CDR3 region: CASSPPGGLAYNEQFF. Here the CDR3 DNA reads TGTGCCAGCTCACCACCGGGGGGGCTAGCCTACAATGAGCAGTTCTTC. Based on the CDR3 plus reference TRBV18 and TRBJ2-1, the full variable domain is NAGVMQNPRHLVRRRGQEARLRCSPMKGHSHVYWYRQLPEEGLKFMVYLQKENIIDESGMPKERFSAEFPKEGPSILRIQQVVRGDSAAYFCASSPPGGLAYNEQFFGPGTRLTVL.

A few counts support this clonotype. The V gene is TRBV29-1, the J gene TRBJ2-3, with 9 bases that match TRBD2. In germline, CDR1 is SQVTM, CDR2 ANQGSEA. The CDR3 sequence is 15 residues long. Trimming at V came to 6 bases and at J to 5 bases, leaving 12 bases not matched to a gene. The CDR3 DNA is TGCAGCGTCAGGAGGGCGGGAGGGCCGGTAGATACGCAGTATTTT. It translates to CSVRRAGGPVDTQYF.

This clonotype was counted a single time. The chain combines TRBV6-1 with TRBJ2-7, with TRBD1 identical over 9 bases. The J call is uncertain, as TRBJ2-4 better fits the DNA end. The CDR3 loop spans 18 amino acids. CDR1 and CDR2 (germline): MNHNS, SASEGT. CDR3: CASSFTHYKGTGYNIQYF. CDR3 bases: TGTGCCAGCAGCTTTACCCACTATAAAGGGACAGGGTATAACATTCAGTACTTC.